This T cell receptor (beta chain) was retrieved from a study of blood T cell repertoires in COVID-19. Study-level information: Acute and convalescent COVID-19 samples came from the United States, Italy and Spain. T cells, B-cell-depleted T cells, or PBMCs supplied cDNA or gDNA.

Adults between roughly 18 and 90 years of age took part from about two dozen US areas. Allocation to cohorts depended on clinical history reported by the participants. CDR3 size: 14 residues. Germline V lookup: CDR1 MGHRA, CDR2 YSYEKL. The V gene lost 4 bases and the J gene lost 4 bases, with 13 bases spanning the gap. The table lists this clone with a count of one. Measured with immunoSEQ multiplex PCR; TCRdb has only the in-frame clones, and not every one. The data hold more than 350,000 clones, with approximately 87% observed a single time. V gene TRBV4-1 combines with J gene TRBJ1-2; tentative D call: TRBD1 (5 bases). This receptor was taken from a woman in her forties or fifties who had recovered from COVID-19. Source material: PBMCs or T cells enriched from blood (not recorded which). CDR3 loop: CASSPSTVVYGYTF. The CDR3 DNA is TGCGCCAGCAGCCCGTCGACAGTCGTCTATGGCTACACCTTC.